This T cell receptor beta chain was profiled in a study of blood T cells in healthy people across ages. CDR3 length: 18 amino acids. Germline V gene lookup returns CDR1 LGHNA and CDR2 YSLEER. V shed 2 bases, J shed 1 base, and the junction held 8 bases outside the gene matches. It was with a sample-barcoded 5' primer and a J-beta primer mix that a second PCR of about 6 to 12 cycles was run. Each cDNA molecule, via a template-switch adaptor with 12 random nucleotides, was tagged. TCRdb processed the 5' RACE reads anew with MiXCR; each CDR3 protein has one entry. The repertoire holds 750,000 or so distinct CDR3 sequences, with roughly 25% as singletons. Study observations and caveats: Investigators viewed diversity estimates from one million T cells as underestimates, the study reported.

This clonotype showed up just a few times. Its antigen remains unknown. In addition, the sample was reused for a study of T cells of mothers and their children. That work states: Unrelated mother-child pairs always had slightly, but never significantly, lower normalized overlap than related pairs. The authors detected no persistent microchimeric T cell clones.

The TCR sequence derives from a boy between 5 and 17 years old in good health. The sample was blood. The genes are TRBV4-3 and TRBJ2-6; 7 bases map to TRBD1. CDR3 coding DNA: TGCGCCAGCAGCCAAACTGACAGGGTCTTTTCTGGGGCCAACGTCCTGACTTTC. Its translation is CASSQTDRVFSGANVLTF.